Shown below are 7 T cell receptor beta chains from a single sample sequenced in a study of T-cell memory formation after mild COVID-19. TCRdb passed the 5' RACE reads through MiXCR, listing each CDR3 protein once. The repertoire holds 250,000 to 400,000 distinct CDR3 sequences, with around 15% as singletons. The sequencing sample was made of PBMCs or a T cell subset sorted from them (not recorded which). Source of these receptors: a man aged 18 to 35 who had mild COVID-19 (a few samples of this study predate the infection). Cell type and time point are not known.

This clonotype occurred many times. The J gene is TRBJ1-5, the V gene TRBV6-5; no reliable D call. The CDR3 contains 13 residues. Trimming shortened V by 3 bases and J by 0 bases, and 3 bases separated the two germline ends. Germline CDR1 reads MNHEY; CDR2 reads SVGAGI. The CDR3 region is CASSYNSNQPQHF. As DNA, the CDR3 is TGTGCCAGCAGTTATAATAGCAATCAGCCCCAGCATTTT.

V and J are TRBV10-2 and TRBJ2-6; D not resolved. CDR1 is WSHSY and CDR2 is SAAADI in the germline V gene. This CDR3 comprises 14 residues. V shed 8 bases and J shed 0 bases, with 8 bases lying between them. The DNA of the CDR3 is TGCGCCAGCGCACAGAGCTCTGGGGCCAACGTCCTGACTTTC. It translates to CASAQSSGANVLTF.

This clonotype was observed a handful of times. V usage is TRBV9 and J usage is TRBJ2-3; D is perhaps TRBD2 (7 bases). Germline V gives CDR1 SGDLS, CDR2 YYNGEE. The ends were cut back, 3 bases at V and 2 bases at J, with 13 bases in the middle. This CDR3 is built from 15 residues. This CDR3 reads CASSDAGALTDTQYF. For the CDR3, the DNA is TGTGCCAGCAGCGATGCGGGGGCCCTCACAGATACGCAGTATTTT. Full variable domain (rest looked up from reference TRBV9 and TRBJ2-3): DSGVTQTPKHLITATGQRVTLRCSPRSGDLSVYWYQQSLDQGLQFLIQYYNGEERAKGNILERFSAQQFPDLHSELNLSSLELGDSALYFCASSDAGALTDTQYFGPGTRLTVL.

The V and J genes are TRBV7-2 and TRBJ2-1, with D possibly matching TRBD2 (7 bases). This CDR3 has 16 residues. V dropped 3 bases and J dropped 0 bases, with 12 bases sitting between them. CDR1 SGHTA and CDR2 FQGNSA come from the germline V gene. The CDR3 protein is CASSFAGASSYNEQFF. In DNA form, the CDR3 reads TGTGCCAGCAGCTTTGCGGGGGCTAGCTCCTACAATGAGCAGTTCTTC.

This clonotype was seen only a few times. The CDR3 nucleotides read TGTGCCAGCAGTGAGGTAACAGGGGGCGAGCAGTACGTC. Protein product: CASSEVTGGEQYV. The rearrangement uses TRBV2 and TRBJ2-7; 8 bases are shared with TRBD1. Trimming at V came to 3 bases and at J to 6 bases, leaving 4 bases not matched to a gene. Germline V gives CDR1 SNHLY, CDR2 FYNNEI. The CDR3 totals 13 residues.

This clonotype was seen more than once but under ten times. The DNA of the CDR3 is TGTGCCAGCAGTTACGGAGGGACAGGGGCACGTCCCCTCCACTTT. Protein sequence: CASSYGGTGARPLHF. This sequence joins TRBV6-5 and TRBJ1-6; 10 bases agree with TRBD1. J gave up 13 bases and V 2 bases, and 8 bases lay outside the gene matches. The CDR3 has 15 amino acids. Germline assignment: CDR1 MNHEY and CDR2 SVGAGI.

This sequence joins TRBV20-1 and TRBJ1-3; D is uncertain. CDR1 is DFQATT, CDR2 SNEGSKA, per germline (reference sequence). V was pared by 6 bases and J by 0 bases, with 12 bases between. CDR3 length equals 14 residues. CDR3 amino acids: CSAAASHSGNTIYF. The DNA of the CDR3 is TGCAGTGCAGCAGCTTCCCACTCTGGAAACACCATATATTTT.